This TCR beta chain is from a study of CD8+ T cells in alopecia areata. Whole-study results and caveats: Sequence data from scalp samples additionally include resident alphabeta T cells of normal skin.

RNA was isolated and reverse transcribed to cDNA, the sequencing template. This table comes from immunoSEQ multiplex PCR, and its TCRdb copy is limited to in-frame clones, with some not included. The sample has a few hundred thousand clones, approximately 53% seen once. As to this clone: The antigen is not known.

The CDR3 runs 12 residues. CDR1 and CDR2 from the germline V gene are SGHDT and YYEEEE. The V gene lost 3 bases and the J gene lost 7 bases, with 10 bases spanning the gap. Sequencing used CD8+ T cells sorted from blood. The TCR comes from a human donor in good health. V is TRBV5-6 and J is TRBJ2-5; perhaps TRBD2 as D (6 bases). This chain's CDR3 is CASSSGVATQYF. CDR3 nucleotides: TGTGCCAGCAGCTCGGGGGTTGCGACCCAGTACTTC.